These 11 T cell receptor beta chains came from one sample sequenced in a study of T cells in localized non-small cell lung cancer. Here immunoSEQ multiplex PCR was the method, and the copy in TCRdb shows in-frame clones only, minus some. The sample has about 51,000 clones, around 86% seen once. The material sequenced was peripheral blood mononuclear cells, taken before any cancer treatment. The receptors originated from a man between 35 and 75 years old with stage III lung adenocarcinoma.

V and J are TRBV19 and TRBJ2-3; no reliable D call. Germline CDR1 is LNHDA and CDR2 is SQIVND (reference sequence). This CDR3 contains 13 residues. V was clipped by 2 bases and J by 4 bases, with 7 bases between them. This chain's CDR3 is CASSIWVADTQYF. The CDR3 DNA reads TGTGCCAGTAGTATATGGGTAGCAGATACGCAGTATTTT.

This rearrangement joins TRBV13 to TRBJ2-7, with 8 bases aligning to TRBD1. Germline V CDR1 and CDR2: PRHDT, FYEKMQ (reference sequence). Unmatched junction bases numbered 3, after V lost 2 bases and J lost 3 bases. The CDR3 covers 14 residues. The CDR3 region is CASSLQGALYEQYF. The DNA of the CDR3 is TGTGCCAGCAGCTTACAGGGGGCCCTCTACGAGCAGTACTTC. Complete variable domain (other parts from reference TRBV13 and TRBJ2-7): AAGVIQSPRHLIKEKRETATLKCYPIPRHDTVYWYQQGPGQDPQFLISFYEKMQSDKGSIPDRFSAQQFSDYHSELNMSSLELGDSALYFCASSLQGALYEQYFGPGTRLTVT.

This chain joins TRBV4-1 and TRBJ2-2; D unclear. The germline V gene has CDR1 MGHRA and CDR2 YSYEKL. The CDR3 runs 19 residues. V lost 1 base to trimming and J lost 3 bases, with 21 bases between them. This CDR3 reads CASSQGILRAILHTGELFF. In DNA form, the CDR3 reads TGCGCCAGCAGCCAAGGTATCCTACGTGCAATACTTCACACCGGGGAGCTGTTTTTT.

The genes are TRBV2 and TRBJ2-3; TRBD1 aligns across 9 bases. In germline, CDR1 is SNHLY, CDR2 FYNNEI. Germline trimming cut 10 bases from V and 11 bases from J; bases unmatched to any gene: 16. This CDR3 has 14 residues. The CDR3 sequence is CATLRDRVGLGQYF. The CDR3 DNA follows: TGTGCCACTCTACGGGACAGGGTGGGACTGGGGCAGTATTTT.

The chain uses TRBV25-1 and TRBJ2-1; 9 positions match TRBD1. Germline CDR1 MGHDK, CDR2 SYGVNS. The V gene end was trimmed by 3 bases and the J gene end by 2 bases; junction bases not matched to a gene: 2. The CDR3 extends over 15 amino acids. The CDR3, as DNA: TGTGCCAGCAGTGAGGGACAGGGAGCCTACAATGAGCAGTTCTTC. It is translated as CASSEGQGAYNEQFF.

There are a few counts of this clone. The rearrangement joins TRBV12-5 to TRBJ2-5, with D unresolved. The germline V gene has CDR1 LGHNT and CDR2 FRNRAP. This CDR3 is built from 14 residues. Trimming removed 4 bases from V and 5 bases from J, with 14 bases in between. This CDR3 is CASGSRPLIETQYF. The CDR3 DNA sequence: TGTGCTAGTGGTTCCCGACCCCTAATTGAGACCCAGTACTTC. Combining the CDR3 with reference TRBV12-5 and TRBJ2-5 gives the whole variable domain DARVTQTPRHKVTEMGQEVTMRCQPILGHNTVFWYRQTMMQGLELLAYFRNRAPLDDSGMPKDRFSAEMPDATLATLKIQPSEPRDSAVYFCASGSRPLIETQYFGPGTRLLVL.

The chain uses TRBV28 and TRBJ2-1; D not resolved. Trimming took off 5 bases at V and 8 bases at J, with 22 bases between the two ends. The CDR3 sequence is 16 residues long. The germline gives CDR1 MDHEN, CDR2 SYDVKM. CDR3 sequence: CASSKIGLGEFHEQFF. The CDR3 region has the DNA TGTGCCAGCAGTAAAATCGGATTAGGTGAATTCCATGAGCAGTTCTTC.

The CDR3 DNA reads TGCAGCGTTGATACCGGGACAGGGGTCTCCTACGAGCAGTACTTC. This encodes CSVDTGTGVSYEQYF. This rearrangement joins TRBV29-1 to TRBJ2-7; 10 bases are shared with TRBD1. This CDR3 region has 15 residues. The germline V gene has CDR1 SQVTM and CDR2 ANQGSEA. With V trimmed by 3 bases and J by 0 bases, 5 bases remained unmatched.

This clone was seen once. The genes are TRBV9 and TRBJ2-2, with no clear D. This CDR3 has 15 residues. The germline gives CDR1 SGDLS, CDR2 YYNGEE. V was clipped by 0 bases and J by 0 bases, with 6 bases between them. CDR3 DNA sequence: TGTGCCAGCAGCGTAGAGTGGGCGAACACCGGGGAGCTGTTTTTT. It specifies CASSVEWANTGELFF.

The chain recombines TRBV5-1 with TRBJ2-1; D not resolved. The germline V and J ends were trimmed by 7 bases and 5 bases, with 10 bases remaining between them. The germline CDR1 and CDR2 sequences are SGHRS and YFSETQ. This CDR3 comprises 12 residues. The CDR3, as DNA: TGCGCCAGCTCCAGCCGTCACAATGAGCAGTTCTTC. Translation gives CASSSRHNEQFF.

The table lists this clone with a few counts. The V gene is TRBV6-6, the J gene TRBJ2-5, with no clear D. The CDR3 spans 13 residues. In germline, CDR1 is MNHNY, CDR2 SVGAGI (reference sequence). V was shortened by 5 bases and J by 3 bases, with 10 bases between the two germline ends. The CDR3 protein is CASSTTVKETQYF. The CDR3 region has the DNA TGTGCCAGCAGTACCACAGTTAAAGAGACCCAGTACTTC.